This T cell receptor (beta chain) is drawn from a study of PD-L1 blockade in urothelial cancer. Study as a whole: Bladder-origin urothelial cancer in males described about 85% of the 29 patients. Study conclusions and caveats: At 3 weeks on treatment, tumor-associated clones expanded more with durable benefit.

J lost 5 bases, V lost 4 bases, and 7 bases had no gene match. The CDR3 totals 15 residues. The germline gives CDR1 SGHKS, CDR2 YYEKEE (reference sequence). This clone was seen only once. Its antigen remains unidentified. Time point denoted: peripheral blood 6 weeks after treatment start. Sample contribution per patient ranged from 1 to 8, covering pretreatment and on-treatment. Sequenced by immunoSEQ multiplex PCR; TCRdb stores in-frame clones only, minus some. Of just under 45,000 clones listed, 83% are singletons. The TCR sequence derives from a man in his sixties with urothelial cancer. The rearrangement links TRBV5-5 to TRBJ2-3; 10 positions agree with TRBD1. Here the sequenced sample was PBMCs, taken around atezolizumab (anti-PD-L1) treatment. The CDR3 loop is CASSLRTGGVDTQYF. The CDR3 coding sequence is TGTGCCAGCAGCCTGAGGACAGGGGGTGTAGATACGCAGTATTTT.